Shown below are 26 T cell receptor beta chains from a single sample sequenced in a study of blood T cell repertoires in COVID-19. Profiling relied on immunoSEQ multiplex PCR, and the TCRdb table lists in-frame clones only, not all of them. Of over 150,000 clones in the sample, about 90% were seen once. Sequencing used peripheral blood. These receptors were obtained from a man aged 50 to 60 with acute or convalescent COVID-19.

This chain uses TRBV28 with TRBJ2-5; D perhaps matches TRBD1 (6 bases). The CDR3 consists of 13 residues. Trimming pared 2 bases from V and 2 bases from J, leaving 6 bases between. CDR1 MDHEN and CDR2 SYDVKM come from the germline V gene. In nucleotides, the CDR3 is TGTGCCAGCAGTTTAGGGACACAAGAGACCCAGTACTTC. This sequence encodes CASSLGTQETQYF.

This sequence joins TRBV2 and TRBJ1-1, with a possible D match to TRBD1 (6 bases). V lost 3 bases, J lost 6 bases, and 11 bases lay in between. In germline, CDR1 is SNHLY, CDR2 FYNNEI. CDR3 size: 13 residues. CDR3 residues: CASSDSRQAEAFF. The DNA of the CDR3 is TGTGCCAGCAGTGACTCACGACAGGCTGAAGCTTTCTTT.

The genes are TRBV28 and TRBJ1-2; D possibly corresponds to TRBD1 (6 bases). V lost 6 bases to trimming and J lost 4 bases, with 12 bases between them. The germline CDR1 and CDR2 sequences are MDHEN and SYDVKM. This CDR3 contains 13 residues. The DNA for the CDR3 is TGTGCCAGCAGGAAAACAGGGAGCTATGGCTACACCTTC. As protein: CASRKTGSYGYTF.

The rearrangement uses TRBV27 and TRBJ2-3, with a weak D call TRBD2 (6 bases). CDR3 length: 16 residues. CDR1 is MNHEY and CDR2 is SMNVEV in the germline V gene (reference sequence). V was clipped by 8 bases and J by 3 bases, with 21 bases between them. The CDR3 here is CASHGGTWTGTDTQYF. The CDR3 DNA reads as TGTGCCAGCCACGGGGGTACGTGGACTGGGACAGATACGCAGTATTTT.

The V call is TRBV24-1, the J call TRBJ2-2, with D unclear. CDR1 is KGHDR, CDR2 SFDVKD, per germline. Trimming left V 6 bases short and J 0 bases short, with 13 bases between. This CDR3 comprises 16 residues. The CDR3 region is CATSRSEFTNTGELFF. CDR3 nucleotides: TGTGCCACCAGTAGAAGCGAATTCACGAACACCGGGGAGCTGTTTTTT.

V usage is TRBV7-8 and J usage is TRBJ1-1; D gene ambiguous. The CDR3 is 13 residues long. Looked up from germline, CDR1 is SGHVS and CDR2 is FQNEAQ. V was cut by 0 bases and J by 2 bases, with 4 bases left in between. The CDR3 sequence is CASSLATNTEAFF. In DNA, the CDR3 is TGTGCCAGCAGCTTAGCTACAAACACTGAAGCTTTCTTT.

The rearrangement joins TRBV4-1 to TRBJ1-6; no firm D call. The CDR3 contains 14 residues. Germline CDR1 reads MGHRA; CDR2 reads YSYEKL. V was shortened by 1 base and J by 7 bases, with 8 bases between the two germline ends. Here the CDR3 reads CASSQGGENSPLHF. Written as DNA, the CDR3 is TGCGCCAGCAGCCAAGGCGGGGAAAATTCACCCCTCCACTTT.

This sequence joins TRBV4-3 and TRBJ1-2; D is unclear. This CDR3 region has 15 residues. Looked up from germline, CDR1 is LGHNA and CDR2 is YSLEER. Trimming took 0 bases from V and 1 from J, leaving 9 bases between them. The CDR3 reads CASSQDSASNYGYTF. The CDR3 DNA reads TGCGCCAGCAGCCAAGATAGCGCCAGTAACTATGGCTACACCTTC.

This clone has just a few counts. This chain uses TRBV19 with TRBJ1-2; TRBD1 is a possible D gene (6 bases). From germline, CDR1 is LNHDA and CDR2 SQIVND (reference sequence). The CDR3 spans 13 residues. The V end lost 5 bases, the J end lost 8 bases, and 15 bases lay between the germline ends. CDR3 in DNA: TGTGCCAGTAGTTTCCTAGGGGGAAGAGGCTACACCTTC. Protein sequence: CASSFLGGRGYTF. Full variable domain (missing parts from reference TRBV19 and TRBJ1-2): DGGITQSPKYLFRKEGQNVTLSCEQNLNHDAMYWYRQDPGQGLRLIYYSQIVNDFQKGDIAEGYSVSREKKESFPLTVTSAQKNPTAFYLCASSFLGGRGYTFGSGTRLTVV.

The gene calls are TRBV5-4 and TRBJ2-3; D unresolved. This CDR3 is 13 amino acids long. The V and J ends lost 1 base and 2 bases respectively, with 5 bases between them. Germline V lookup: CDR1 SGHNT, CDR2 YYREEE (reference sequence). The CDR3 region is CASSLYPTDTQYF. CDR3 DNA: TGTGCCAGCAGCTTGTATCCCACAGATACGCAGTATTTT.

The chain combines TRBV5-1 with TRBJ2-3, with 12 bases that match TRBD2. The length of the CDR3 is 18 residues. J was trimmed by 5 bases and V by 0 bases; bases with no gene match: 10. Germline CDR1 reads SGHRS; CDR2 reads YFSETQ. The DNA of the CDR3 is TGCGCCAGCAGCTTGGCTCCTAGCGGGAGGGCCTGGGGAGATACGCAGTATTTT. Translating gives CASSLAPSGRAWGDTQYF.

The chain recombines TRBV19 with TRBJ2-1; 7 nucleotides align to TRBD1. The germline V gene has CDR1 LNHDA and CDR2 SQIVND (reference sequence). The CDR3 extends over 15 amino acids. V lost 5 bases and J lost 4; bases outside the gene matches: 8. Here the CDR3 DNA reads TGTGCCAGTAGTCTGACAGGGACCCCGTACAATGAGCAGTTCTTC. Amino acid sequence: CASSLTGTPYNEQFF. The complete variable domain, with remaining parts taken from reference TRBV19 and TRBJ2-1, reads DGGITQSPKYLFRKEGQNVTLSCEQNLNHDAMYWYRQDPGQGLRLIYYSQIVNDFQKGDIAEGYSVSREKKESFPLTVTSAQKNPTAFYLCASSLTGTPYNEQFFGPGTRLTVL.

The CDR3 DNA follows: TGTGCCAGCAGTCGTGCAATCCCGGGAGGCACCTCCTACGAGCAGTACGTC. It is translated as CASSRAIPGGTSYEQYV. V usage is TRBV2 and J usage is TRBJ2-7; 7 bases are shared with TRBD2. The V gene end was trimmed by 5 bases and the J gene end by 0 bases; junction bases not matched to a gene: 13. Germline-derived CDR1 and CDR2 are SNHLY and FYNNEI. The CDR3 covers 17 residues.

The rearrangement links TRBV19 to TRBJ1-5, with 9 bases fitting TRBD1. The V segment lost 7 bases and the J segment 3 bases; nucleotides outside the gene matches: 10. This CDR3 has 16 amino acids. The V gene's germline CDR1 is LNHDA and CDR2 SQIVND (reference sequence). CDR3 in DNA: TGTGCCAGTACCGTAGGGACAGGGTTATACAATCAGCCCCAGCATTTT. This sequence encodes CASTVGTGLYNQPQHF.

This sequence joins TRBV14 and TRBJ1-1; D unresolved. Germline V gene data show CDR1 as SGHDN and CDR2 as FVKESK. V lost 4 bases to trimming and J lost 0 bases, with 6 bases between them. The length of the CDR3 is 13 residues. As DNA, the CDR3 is TGTGCCAGCAGCCGCGGGTTGAACACTGAAGCTTTCTTT. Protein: CASSRGLNTEAFF.

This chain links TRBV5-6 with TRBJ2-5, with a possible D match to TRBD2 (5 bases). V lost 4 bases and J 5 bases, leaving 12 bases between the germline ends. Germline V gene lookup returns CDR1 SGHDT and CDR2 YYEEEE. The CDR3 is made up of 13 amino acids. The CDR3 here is CASSRGRRETQYF. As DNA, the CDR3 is TGTGCCAGCAGCCGGGGAAGACGGGAGACCCAGTACTTC.

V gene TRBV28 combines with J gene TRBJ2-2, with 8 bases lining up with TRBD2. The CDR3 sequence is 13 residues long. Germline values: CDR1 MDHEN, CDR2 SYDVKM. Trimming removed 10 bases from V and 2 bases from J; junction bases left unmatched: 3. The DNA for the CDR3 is TGTGCCATACTAGCGGTTAACACCGGGGAGCTGTTTTTT. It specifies CAILAVNTGELFF.

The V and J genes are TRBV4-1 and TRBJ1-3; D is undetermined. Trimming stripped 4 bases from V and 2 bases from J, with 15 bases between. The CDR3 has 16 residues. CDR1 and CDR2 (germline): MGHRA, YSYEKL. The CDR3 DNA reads TGCGCCAGCAGCCTAGGGAATTTGCGGGCTGGAAACACCATATATTTT. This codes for CASSLGNLRAGNTIYF.

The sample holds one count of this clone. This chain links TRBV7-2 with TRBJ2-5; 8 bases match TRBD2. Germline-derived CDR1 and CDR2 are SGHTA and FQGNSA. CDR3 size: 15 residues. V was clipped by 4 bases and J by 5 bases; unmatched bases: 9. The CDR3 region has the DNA TGTGCCAGCAGCTACTCCGGGACTAGGTGGGAGACCCAGTACTTC. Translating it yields CASSYSGTRWETQYF.

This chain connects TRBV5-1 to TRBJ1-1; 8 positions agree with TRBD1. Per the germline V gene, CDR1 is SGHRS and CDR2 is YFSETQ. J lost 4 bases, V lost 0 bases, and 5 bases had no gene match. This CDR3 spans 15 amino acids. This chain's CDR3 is CASSLGQGIVTEAFF. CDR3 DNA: TGCGCCAGCAGCTTGGGACAGGGGATTGTCACTGAAGCTTTCTTT. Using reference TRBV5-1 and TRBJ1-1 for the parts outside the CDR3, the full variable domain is KAGVTQTPRYLIKTRGQQVTLSCSPISGHRSVSWYQQTPGQGLQFLFEYFSETQRNKGNFPGRFSGRQFSNSRSEMNVSTLELGDSALYLCASSLGQGIVTEAFFGQGTRLTVV.

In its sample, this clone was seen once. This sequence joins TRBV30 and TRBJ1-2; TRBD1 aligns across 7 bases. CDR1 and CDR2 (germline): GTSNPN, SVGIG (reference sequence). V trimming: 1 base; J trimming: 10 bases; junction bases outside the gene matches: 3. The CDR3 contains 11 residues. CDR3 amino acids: CAWSGTGFYTF. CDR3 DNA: TGTGCCTGGAGTGGGACAGGTTTCTACACCTTC.

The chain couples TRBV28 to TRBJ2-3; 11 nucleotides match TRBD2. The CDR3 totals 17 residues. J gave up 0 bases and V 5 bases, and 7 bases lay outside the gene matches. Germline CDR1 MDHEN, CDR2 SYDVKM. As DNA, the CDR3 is TGTGCCAGCAGTACATTCCGACTAGCGGGAAGCACAGATACGCAGTATTTT. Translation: CASSTFRLAGSTDTQYF.

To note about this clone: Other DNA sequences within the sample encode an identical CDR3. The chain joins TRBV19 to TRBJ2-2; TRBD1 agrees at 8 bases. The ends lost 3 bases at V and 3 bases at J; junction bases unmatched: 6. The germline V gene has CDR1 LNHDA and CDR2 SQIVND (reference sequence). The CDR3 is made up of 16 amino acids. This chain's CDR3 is CASSIVPGGDTGELFF. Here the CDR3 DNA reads TGTGCCAGTAGTATTGTCCCAGGGGGCGACACCGGGGAGCTGTTTTTT.

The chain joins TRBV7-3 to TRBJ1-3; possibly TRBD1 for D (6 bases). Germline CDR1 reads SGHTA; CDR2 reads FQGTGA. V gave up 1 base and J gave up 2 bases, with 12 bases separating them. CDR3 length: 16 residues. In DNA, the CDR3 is TGTGCCAGCAGCTTAAGGCAGGGGTACACTGGAAACACCATATATTTT. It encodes CASSLRQGYTGNTIYF.

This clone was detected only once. Written as DNA, the CDR3 is TGCGCCAGCAGTACGGACGGACTACCCTATGGCTACACCTTC. Amino acid sequence: CASSTDGLPYGYTF. V usage is TRBV10-2 and J usage is TRBJ1-2; D gene uncertain. Trimming shortened V by 5 bases and J by 4 bases, and 14 bases separated the two germline ends. Germline V CDR1 and CDR2: WSHSY, SAAADI. CDR3 size: 14 residues.

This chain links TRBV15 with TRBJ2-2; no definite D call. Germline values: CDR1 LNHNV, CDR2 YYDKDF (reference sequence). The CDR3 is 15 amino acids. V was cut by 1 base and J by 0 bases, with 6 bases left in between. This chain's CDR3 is CATSRAVTNTGELFF. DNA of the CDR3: TGTGCCACCAGCAGAGCGGTTACGAACACCGGGGAGCTGTTTTTT.